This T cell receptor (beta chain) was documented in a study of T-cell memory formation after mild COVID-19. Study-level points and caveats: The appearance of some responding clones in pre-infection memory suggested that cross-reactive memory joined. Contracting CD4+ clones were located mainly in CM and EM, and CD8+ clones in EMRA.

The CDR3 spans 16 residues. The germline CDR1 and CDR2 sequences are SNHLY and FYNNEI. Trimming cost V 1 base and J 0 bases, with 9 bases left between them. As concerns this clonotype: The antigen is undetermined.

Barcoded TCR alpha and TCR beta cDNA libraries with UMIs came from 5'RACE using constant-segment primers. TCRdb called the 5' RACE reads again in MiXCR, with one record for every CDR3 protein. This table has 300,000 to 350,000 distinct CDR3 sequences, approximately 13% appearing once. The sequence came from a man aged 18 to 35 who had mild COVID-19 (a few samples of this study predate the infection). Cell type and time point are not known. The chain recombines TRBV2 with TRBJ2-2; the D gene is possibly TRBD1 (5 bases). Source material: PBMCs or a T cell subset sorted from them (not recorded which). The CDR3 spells CASSEEGRANTGELFF. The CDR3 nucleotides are TGTGCCAGCAGTGAAGAAGGCAGGGCGAACACCGGGGAGCTGTTTTTT.